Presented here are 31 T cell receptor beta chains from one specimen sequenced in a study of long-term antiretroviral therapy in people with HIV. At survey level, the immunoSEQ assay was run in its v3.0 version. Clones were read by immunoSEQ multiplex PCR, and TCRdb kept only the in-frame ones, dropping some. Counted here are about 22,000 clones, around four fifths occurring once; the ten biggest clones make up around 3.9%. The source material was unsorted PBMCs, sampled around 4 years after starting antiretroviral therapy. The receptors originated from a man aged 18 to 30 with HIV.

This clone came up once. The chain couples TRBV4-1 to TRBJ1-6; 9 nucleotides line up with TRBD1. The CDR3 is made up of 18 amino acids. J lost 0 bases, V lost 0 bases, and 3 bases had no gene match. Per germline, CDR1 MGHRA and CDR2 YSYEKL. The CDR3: CASSQENRGLSYNSPLHF. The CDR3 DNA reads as TGCGCCAGCAGCCAAGAAAACAGGGGGCTCTCCTATAATTCACCCCTCCACTTT.

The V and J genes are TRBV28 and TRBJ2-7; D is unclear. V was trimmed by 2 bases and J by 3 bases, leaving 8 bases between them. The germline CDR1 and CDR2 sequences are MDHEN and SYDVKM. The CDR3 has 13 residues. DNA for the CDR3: TGTGCCAGCAGTTTACGGCAGCTCTACGAGCAGTACTTC. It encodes CASSLRQLYEQYF.

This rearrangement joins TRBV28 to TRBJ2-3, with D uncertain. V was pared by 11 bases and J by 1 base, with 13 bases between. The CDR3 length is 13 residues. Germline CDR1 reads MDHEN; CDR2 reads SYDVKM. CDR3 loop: CAWRGAGTDTQYF. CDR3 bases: TGTGCCTGGAGAGGCGCGGGCACAGATACGCAGTATTTT.

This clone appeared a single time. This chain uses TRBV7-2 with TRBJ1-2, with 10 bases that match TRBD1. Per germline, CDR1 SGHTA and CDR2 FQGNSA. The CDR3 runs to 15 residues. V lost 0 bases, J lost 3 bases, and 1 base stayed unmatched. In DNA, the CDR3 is TGTGCCAGCAGCTTAGCCGGGACAGGGGACTATGGCTACACCTTC. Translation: CASSLAGTGDYGYTF.

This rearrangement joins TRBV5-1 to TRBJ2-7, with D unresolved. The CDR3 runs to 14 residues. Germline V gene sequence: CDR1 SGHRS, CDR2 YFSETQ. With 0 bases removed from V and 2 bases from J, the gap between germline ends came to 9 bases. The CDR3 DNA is TGCGCCAGCAGCTTGGACAGCGAAGCCTACGAGCAGTACTTC. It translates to CASSLDSEAYEQYF.

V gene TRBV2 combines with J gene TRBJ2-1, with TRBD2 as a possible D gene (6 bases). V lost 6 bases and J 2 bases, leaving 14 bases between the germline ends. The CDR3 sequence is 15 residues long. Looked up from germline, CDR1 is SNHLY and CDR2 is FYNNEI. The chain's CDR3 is CASSAGTGAYNEQFF. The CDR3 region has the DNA TGTGCCAGCAGCGCGGGGACGGGGGCCTACAATGAGCAGTTCTTC. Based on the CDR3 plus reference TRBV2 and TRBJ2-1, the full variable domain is EPEVTQTPSHQVTQMGQEVILRCVPISNHLYFYWYRQILGQKVEFLVSFYNNEISEKSEIFDDQFSVERPDGSNFTLKIRSTKLEDSAMYFCASSAGTGAYNEQFFGPGTRLTVL.

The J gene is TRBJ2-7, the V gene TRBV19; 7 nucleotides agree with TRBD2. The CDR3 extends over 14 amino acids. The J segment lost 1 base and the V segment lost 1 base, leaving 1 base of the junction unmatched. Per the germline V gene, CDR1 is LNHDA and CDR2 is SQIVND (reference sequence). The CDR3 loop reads CASSIGTSSYEQYF. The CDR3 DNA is TGTGCCAGTAGTATAGGGACTAGTTCCTACGAGCAGTACTTC.

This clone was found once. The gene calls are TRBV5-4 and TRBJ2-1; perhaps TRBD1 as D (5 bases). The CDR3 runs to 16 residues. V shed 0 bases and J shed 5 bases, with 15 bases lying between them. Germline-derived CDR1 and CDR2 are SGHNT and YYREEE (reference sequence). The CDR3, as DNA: TGTGCCAGCAGCTTGGCATGGTCGGGCAGGGACAATGAGCAGTTCTTC. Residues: CASSLAWSGRDNEQFF.

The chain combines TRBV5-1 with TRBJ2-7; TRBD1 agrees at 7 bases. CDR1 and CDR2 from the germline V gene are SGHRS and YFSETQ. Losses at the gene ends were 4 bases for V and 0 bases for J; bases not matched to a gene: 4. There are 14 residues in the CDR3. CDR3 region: CASSRDRSSYEQYF. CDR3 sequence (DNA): TGCGCCAGCAGCCGGGACAGAAGCTCCTACGAGCAGTACTTC.

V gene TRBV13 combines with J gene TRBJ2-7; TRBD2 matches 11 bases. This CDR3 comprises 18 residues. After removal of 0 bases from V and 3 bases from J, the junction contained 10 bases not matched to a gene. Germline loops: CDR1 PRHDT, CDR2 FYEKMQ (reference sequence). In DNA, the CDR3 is TGTGCCAGCAGCTTAGGCCCCGGACTAGCGGGTTCCAGCTACGAGCAGTACGTC. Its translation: CASSLGPGLAGSSYEQYV.

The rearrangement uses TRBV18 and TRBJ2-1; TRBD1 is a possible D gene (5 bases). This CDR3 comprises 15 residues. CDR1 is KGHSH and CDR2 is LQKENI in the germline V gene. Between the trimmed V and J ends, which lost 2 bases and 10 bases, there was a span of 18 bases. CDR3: CASSPWQGRKREQFF. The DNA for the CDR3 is TGTGCCAGCTCACCATGGCAGGGCAGGAAAAGGGAGCAGTTCTTC.

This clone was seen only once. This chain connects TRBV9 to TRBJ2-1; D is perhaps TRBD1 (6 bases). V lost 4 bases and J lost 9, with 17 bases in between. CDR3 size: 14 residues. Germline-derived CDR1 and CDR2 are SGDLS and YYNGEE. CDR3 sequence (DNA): TGTGCCAGCAGCTCGCAGGGGCGTACTGGTGAGCAGTTCTTC. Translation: CASSSQGRTGEQFF.

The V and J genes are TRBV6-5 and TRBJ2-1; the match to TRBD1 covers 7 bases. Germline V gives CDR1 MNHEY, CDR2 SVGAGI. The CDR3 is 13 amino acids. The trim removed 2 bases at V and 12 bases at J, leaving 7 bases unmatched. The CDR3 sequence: CASSYATGTVQFF. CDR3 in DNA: TGTGCCAGCAGTTACGCAACCGGGACAGTGCAGTTCTTC.

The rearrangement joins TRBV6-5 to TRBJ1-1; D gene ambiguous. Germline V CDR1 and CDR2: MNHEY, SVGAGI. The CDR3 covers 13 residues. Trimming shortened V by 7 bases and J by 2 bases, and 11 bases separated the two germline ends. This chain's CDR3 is CASITPQNTEAFF. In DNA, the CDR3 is TGTGCCAGCATCACACCCCAAAACACTGAAGCTTTCTTT.

The CDR3 DNA reads as TGTGCCAGCAGTGAAGCATCTAATCAGCCCCAGCATTTT. This sequence encodes CASSEASNQPQHF. V usage is TRBV6-1 and J usage is TRBJ1-5, with D uncertain. This CDR3 contains 13 residues. V was cut by 0 bases and J by 4 bases, with 4 bases left in between. CDR1 and CDR2 from the germline V gene are MNHNS and SASEGT.

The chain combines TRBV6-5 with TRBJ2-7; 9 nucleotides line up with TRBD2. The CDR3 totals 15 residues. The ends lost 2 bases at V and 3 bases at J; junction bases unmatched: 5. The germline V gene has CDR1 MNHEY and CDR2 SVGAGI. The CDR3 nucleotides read TGTGCCAGCAGTTACAGCGGGGGGCTTGGCTACGAGCAGTACTTC. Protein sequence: CASSYSGGLGYEQYF.

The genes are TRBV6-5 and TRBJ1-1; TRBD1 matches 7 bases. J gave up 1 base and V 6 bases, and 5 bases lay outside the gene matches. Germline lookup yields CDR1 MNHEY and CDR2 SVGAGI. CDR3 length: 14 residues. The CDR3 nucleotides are TGTGCCAGCAGCAGTTGGACAGGGAACACTGAAGCTTTCTTT. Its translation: CASSSWTGNTEAFF.

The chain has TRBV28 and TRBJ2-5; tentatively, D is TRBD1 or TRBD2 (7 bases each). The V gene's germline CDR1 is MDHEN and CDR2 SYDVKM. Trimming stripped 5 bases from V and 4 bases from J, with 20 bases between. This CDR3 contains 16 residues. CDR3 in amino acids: CASSPPRQGGRETQYF. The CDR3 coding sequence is TGTGCCAGCAGTCCTCCACGACAGGGAGGGCGAGAGACCCAGTACTTC.

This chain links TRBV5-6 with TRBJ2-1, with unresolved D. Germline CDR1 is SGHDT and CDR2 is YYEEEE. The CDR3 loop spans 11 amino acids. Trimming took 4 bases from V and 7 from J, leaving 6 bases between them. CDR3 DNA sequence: TGTGCCAGCAGCCAACTAAATGAGCAGTTCTTC. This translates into CASSQLNEQFF.

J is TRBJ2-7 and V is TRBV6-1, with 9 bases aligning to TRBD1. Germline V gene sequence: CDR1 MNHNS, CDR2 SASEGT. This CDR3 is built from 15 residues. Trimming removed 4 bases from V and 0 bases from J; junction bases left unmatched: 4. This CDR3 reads CASSGTGETSYEQYF. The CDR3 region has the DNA TGTGCCAGCAGTGGGACAGGGGAAACCTCCTACGAGCAGTACTTC.

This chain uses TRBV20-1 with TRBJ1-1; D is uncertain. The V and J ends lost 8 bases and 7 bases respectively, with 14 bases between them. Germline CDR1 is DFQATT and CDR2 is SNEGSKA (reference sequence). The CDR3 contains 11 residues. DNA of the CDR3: TGCAGTCTAGAAACCAGCTATGAAGCTTTCTTT. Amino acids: CSLETSYEAFF.

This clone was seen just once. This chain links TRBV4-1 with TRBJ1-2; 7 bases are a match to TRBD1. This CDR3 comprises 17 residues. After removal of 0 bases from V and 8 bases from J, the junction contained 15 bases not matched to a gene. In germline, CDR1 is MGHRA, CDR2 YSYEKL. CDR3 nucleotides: TGCGCCAGCAGCCAAGACCTACTGACAGGGAGATCGCGCGGCTACACCTTC. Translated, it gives CASSQDLLTGRSRGYTF.

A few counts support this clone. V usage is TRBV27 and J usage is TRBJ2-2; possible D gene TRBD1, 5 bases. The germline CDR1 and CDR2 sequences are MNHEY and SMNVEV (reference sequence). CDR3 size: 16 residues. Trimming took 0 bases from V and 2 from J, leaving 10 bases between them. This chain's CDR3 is CASSLSPRVNTGELFF. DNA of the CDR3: TGTGCCAGCAGTTTATCGCCCAGGGTAAACACCGGGGAGCTGTTTTTT.

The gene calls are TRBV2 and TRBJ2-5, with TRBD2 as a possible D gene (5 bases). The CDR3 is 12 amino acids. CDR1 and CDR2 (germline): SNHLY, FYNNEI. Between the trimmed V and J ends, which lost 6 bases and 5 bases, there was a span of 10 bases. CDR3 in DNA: TGTGCCAGCAGGGCCGCGGGCGAGACCCAGTACTTC. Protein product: CASRAAGETQYF.

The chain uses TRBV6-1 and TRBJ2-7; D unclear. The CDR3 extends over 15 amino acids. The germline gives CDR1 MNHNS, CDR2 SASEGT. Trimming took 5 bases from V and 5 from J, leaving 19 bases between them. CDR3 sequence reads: CASSPLQFGGNEQYV. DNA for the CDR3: TGTGCCAGCAGTCCCCTCCAGTTCGGTGGGAACGAGCAGTACGTC.

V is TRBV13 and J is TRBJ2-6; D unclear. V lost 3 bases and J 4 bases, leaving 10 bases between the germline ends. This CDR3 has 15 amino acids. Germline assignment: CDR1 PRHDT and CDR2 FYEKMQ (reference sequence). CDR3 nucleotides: TGTGCCAGCAGCTTTCCGATTGGCGGGGCCAACGTCCTGACTTTC. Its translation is CASSFPIGGANVLTF.

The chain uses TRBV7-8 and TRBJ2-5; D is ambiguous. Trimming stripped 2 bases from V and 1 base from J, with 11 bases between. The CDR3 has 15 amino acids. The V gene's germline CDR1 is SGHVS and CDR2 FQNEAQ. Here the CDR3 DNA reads TGTGCCAGCAGCTTATCTAGGACCGCCCAAGAGACCCAGTACTTC. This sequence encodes CASSLSRTAQETQYF.

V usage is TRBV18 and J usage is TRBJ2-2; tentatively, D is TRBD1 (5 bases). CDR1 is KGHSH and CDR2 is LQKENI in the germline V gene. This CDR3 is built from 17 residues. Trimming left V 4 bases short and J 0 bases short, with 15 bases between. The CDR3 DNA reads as TGTGCCAGCTCACAACAGGCACTAAGGGCGAACACCGGGGAGCTGTTTTTT. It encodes CASSQQALRANTGELFF.

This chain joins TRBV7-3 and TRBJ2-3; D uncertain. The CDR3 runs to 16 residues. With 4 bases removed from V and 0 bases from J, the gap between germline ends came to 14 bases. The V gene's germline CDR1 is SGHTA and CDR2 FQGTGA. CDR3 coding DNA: TGTGCCAGCAGCTCCGTTGGTACTGGTAGCACAGATACGCAGTATTTT. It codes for CASSSVGTGSTDTQYF.

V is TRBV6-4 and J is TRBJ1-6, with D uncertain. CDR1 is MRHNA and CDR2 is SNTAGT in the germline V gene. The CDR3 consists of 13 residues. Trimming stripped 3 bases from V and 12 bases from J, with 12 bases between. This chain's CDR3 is CASSESERLPLHF. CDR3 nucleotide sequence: TGTGCCAGCAGTGAATCCGAAAGATTACCCCTCCACTTT.

The CDR3 is CASSSYPWGRGQEKLFF. The CDR3 DNA reads TGTGCCAGCAGTTCATATCCTTGGGGCAGGGGGCAGGAAAAACTGTTTTTT. The chain recombines TRBV28 with TRBJ1-4, with 8 nucleotides matching TRBD1. Germline V gives CDR1 MDHEN, CDR2 SYDVKM. Trimming at V came to 4 bases and at J to 8 bases, leaving 15 bases not matched to a gene. The CDR3 totals 17 residues.